This record looks at one T cell receptor (beta chain) sequence and its context. No antigen is known for it. No much larger clone exists at a distance of one base, and base qualities are not known. Library generation was performed with 5' RACE. The reads were generated on an Illumina HiSeq 2500. A second PCR of roughly 7 to 11 cycles was performed with a sample-barcoded 5' primer and a J-beta primer mix. A unique molecular identifier was introduced onto each TCR beta cDNA molecule by a template-switch 5' adaptor carrying 12 random nucleotides. At least 2.5 million CDR3-containing paired-end reads were obtained from each sample. The Mint cDNA synthesis kit, primed by a TRBC-specific oligonucleotide, was used to synthesize first-strand cDNA from all RNA. Following uracil-DNA glycosylase treatment, all cDNA underwent a first 18-cycle PCR with the universal primers M1SS and BC2_uni_R. In the authors' own workflow: Normalization of each sample was performed by random selection of 1 million high-quality reads, each carrying a distinct molecular identifier. Instead of being binned into consensus sequences, reads with shared molecular identifiers were discarded. CDR3 identification, clonotype clustering and error correction used MiTCR with a Q25 quality threshold and the strictest error-elimination algorithm. A nonparametric unseen species model with Euler transformation was used to estimate a lower bound on total TCR beta diversity. Clones were called with MiXCR by TCRdb after fastp trimmed the public reads at Q25, and only in-frame beta chains were retained. Here each entry gathers all rows of one CDR3 protein and keeps the most common genes and DNA. Here the V and J calls rest on TCRdb's processing, not on the authors' analysis. The sample table records some 730,000 distinct CDR3 sequences; 22% of these occur just once. Around 21% of the sample lies in the top ten.

The donors were under 40 Caucasian individuals from Russia, aged roughly 6 to 90 years, who were systemically healthy. Each donor gave about 10 milliliters of peripheral blood, drawn into EDTA-treated Vacutainer tubes. PBMCs were isolated by Ficoll-Paque density-gradient centrifugation, with at least 6 million obtained per sample. Trizol reagent was used to extract total RNA from the PBMCs, yielding at least 5.5 micrograms per sample. Naive CD45RAhigh/CD27high T cell percentages were measured by flow cytometry on a PBMC aliquot from every donor. The data originate from a study of blood T cells in healthy people across ages (dated by TCRdb to about 2015). As for the study more broadly: In model experiments, template switching captured about one uniquely barcoded TCR beta cDNA molecule for every two T cells. Two additional independent replicas of 1 million unique cDNA reads from the same blood draw were analyzed for two donors (one aged 18 to 30 and one aged 80 or older). To track age-related changes in TCR beta repertoire diversity, the study relied on deep sequencing normalized with unique cDNA molecular identifiers. The donors were divided into four age groups: young (average approximately 17 years), middle-aged (about 40), aged (approximately 62) and long-lived (about 84). Donors of different ages were randomly distributed across sequencing lanes to avoid experimental bias. Summary of the overall study and its limitations: The percentage of naive T cells measured by flow cytometry correlated strongly with observed TCR beta diversity. Conclusive comparison of naive and antigen-experienced compartments was prevented by the profiling of bulk unsorted PBMCs. The CMV infection status of donors was not known, potentially confounding age-related changes in expanded clonotypes. Estimates of total diversity from one million sequenced T cells were regarded as lower bounds and underestimates. Observed TCR beta diversity per million T cells fell roughly linearly with age, and a significant reduction was already apparent by age around 40. Compared with the aged group, the long-lived group had more naive CD4+ T cells, fewer expanded clones and increased TCR diversity, a pattern suggesting age selection.

The CDR3 covers 15 residues, taking in both the cysteine and the phenylalanine. Kept here is only the CDR3 DNA, which spans 45 bases and is read in frame from base 1. The germline V gene provides CDR1 SGHRS and CDR2 YFSETQ. V sheds 0 bases and J sheds 2 bases, leaving 9 bases between their ends. In this chain, TRBV5-1 is recombined with TRBJ2-1; the D gene is perhaps TRBD2, on 5 matching bases. The clonotype was recovered from a man between 65 and 85 years old in good health. The sample was blood. The DNA sequence is as follows: TGCGCCAGCAGCTTGGAACTAGGACCCTACAATGAGCAGTTCTTC. The translation is CASSLELGPYNEQFF.